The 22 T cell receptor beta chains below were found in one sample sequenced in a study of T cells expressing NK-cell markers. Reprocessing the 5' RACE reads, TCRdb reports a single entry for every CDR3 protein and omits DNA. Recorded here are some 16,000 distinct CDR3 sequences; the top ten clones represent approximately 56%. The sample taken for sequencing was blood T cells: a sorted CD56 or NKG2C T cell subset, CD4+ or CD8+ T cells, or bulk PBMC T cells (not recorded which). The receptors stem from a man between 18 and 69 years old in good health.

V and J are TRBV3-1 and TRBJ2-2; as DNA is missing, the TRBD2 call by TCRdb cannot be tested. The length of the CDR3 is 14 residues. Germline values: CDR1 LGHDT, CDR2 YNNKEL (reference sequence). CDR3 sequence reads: CTSSHSRAAGELFF.

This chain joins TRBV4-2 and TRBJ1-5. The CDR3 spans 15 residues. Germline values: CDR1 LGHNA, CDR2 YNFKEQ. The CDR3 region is CASSQEIGSNQPQHF.

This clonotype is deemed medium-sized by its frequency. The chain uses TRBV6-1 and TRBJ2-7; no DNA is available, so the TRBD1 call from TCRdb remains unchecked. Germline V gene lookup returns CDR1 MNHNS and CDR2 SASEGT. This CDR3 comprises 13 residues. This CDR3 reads CASSPTTWDEQYF.

CDR3 sequence reads: CASSSVGNTIYF. The chain employs TRBV7-9 and TRBJ1-3. This CDR3 is 12 amino acids long. Germline V lookup: CDR1 SEHNR, CDR2 FQNEAQ (reference sequence).

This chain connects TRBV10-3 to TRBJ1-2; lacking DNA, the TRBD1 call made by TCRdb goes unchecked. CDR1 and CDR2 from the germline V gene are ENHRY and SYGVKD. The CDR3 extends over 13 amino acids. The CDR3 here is CAISNRDSIGYTF.

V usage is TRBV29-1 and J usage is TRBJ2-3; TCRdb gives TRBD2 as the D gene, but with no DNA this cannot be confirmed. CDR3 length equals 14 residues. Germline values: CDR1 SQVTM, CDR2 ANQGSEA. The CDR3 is CSVALAGPTDTQYF.

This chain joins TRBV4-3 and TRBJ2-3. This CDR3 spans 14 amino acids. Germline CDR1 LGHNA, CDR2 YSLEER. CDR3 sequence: CASSLQADTDTQYF.

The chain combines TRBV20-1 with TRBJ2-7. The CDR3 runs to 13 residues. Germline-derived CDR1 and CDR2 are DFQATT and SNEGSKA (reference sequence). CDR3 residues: CSARSADKYEQYF.

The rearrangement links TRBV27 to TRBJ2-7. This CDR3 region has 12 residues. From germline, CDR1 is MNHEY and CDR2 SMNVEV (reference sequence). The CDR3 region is CASIGYSYEQYF.

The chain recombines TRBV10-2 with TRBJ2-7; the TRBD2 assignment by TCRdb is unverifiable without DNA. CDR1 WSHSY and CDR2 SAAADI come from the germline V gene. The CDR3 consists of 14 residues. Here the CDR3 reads CASSDGLGAYEQYF.

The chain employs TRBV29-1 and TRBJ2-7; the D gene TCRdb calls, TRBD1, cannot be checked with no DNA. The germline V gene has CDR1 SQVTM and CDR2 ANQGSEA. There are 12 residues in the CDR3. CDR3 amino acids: CSAKDGNYEQYF.

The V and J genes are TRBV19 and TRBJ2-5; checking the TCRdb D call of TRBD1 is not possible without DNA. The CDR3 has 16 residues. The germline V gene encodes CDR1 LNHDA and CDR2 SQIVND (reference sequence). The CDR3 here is CASSDDRGAFGETQYF.

CDR3 in amino acids: CASSQTPQGTYEQYF. The chain combines TRBV4-2 with TRBJ2-7; the D call of TRBD1 rests on TCRdb alone, since no DNA is present to check it. The CDR3 consists of 15 residues. Germline assignment: CDR1 LGHNA and CDR2 YNFKEQ.

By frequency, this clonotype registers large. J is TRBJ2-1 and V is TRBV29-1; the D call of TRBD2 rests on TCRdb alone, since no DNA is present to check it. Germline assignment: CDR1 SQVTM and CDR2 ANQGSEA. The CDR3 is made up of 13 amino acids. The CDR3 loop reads CSVERAPWDEQFF.

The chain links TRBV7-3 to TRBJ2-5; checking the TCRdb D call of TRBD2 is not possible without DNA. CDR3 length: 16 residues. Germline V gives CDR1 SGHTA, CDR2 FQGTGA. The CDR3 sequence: CASSPAGTAVQETQYF.

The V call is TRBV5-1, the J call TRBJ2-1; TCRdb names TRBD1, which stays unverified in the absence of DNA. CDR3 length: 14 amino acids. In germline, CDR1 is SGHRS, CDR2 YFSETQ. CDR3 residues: CASHTGDSYNEQFF. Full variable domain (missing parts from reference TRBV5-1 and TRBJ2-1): KAGVTQTPRYLIKTRGQQVTLSCSPISGHRSVSWYQQTPGQGLQFLFEYFSETQRNKGNFPGRFSGRQFSNSRSEMNVSTLELGDSALYLCASHTGDSYNEQFFGPGTRLTVL.

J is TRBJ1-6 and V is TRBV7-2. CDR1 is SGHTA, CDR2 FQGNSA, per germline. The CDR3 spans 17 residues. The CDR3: CASSLRPRSSYNSPLHF.

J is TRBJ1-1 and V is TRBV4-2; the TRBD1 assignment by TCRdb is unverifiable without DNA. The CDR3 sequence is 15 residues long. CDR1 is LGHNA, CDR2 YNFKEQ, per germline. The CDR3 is CASSQDTGAREKAFF.

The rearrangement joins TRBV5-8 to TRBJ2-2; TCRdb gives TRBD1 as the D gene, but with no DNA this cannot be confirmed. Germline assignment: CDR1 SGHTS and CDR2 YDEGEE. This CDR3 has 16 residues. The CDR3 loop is CASSPKDRGNTGELFF. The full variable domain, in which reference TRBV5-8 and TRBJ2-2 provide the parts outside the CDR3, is EAGVTQSPTHLIKTRGQQATLRCSPISGHTSVYWYQQALGLGLQFLLWYDEGEERNRGNFPPRFSGRQFPNYSSELNVNALELEDSALYLCASSPKDRGNTGELFFGEGSRLTVL.

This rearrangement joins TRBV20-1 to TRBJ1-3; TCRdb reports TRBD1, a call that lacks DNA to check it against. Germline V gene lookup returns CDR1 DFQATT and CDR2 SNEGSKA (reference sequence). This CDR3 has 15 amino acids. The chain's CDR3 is CSAGGQAPSGNTIYF.

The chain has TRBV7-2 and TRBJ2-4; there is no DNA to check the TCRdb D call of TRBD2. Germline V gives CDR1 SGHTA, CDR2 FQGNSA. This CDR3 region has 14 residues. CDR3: CASSRPEGGNIQYF.

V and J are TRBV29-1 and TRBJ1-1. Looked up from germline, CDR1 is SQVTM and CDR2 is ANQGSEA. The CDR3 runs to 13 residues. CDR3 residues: CSVKNQENTEAFF.